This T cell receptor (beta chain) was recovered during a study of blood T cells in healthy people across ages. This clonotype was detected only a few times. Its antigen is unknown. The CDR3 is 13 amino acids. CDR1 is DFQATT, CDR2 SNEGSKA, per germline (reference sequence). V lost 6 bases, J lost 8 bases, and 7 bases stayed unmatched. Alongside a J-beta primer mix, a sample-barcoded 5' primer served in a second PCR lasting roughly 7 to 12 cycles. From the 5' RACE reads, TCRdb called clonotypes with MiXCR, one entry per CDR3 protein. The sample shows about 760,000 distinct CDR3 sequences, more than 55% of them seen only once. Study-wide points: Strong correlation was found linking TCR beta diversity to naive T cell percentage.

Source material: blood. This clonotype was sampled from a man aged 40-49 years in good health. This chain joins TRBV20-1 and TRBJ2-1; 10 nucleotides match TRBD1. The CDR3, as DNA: TGCAGTGCCCCGGGACAGGGGCTCTATGAGCAGTTCTTC. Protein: CSAPGQGLYEQFF.